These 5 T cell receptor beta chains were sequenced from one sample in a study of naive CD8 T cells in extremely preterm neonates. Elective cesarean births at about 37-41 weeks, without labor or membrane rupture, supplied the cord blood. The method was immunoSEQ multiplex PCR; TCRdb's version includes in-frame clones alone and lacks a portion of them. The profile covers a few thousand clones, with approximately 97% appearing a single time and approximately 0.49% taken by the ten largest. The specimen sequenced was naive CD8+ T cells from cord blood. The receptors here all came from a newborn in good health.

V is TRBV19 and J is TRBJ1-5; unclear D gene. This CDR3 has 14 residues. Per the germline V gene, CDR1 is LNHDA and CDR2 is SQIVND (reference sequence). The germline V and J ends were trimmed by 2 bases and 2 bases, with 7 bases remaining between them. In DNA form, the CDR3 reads TGTGCCAGTAGTATACCGGTCGGCAATCAGCCCCAGCATTTT. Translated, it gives CASSIPVGNQPQHF.

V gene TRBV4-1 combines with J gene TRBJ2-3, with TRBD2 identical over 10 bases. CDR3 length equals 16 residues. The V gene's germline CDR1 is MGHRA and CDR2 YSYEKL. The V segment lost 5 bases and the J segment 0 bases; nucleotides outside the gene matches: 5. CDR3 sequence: CASSEAGGPSTDTQYF. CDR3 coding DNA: TGCGCCAGCAGCGAAGCGGGGGGGCCTAGCACAGATACGCAGTATTTT.

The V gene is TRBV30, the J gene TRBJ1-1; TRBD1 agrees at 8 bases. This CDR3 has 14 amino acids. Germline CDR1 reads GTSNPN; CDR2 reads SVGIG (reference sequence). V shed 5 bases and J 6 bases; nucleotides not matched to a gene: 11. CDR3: CAWESDRGPSEAFF. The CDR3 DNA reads TGTGCCTGGGAGAGCGACAGGGGCCCCTCTGAAGCTTTCTTT.

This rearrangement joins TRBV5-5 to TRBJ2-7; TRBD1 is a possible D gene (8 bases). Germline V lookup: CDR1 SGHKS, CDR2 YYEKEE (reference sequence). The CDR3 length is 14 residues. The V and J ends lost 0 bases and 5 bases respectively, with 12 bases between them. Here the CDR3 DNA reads TGTGCCAGCAGCTTGGCACAGGGGGGGGACGAGCAGTACTTC. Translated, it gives CASSLAQGGDEQYF.

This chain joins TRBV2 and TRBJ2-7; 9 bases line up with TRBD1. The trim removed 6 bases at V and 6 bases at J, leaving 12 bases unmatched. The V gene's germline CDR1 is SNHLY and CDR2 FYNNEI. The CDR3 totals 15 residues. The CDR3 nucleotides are TGTGCCAGCAGGGACAGGGGCCTCTCGAGGGGCGAGCAGTACTTC. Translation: CASRDRGLSRGEQYF.